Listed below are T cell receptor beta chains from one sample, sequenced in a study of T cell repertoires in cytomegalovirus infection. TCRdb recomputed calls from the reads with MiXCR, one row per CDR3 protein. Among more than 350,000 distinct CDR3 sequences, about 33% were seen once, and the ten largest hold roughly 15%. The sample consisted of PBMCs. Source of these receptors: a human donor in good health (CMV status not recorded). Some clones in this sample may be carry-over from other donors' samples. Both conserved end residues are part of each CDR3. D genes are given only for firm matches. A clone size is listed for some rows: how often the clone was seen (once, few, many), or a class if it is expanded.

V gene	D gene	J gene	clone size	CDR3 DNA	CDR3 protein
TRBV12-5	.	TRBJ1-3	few	TGTGCTAGTGGTACAGGGTCTGGAAACACCATATATTTT	CASGTGSGNTIYF
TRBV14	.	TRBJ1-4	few	TGTGCCAGCAGCCCCGGAAGGAAACTGTTTTTT	CASSPGRKLFF
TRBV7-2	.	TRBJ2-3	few	TGTGCCAGCAGCCTGGGGACGGACAGCACAGATACGCAGTATTTT	CASSLGTDSTDTQYF
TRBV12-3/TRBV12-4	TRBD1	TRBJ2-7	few	TGTGCCAGCAGTGGACAGGGGGCCGGCGAGCAGTACTTC	CASSGQGAGEQYF
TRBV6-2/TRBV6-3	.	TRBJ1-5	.	TGTGCCAGCGTGGAGGGCGGAATTAATCAGCCCCAGCATTTT	CASVEGGINQPQHF
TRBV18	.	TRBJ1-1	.	TGTGCCAGCTCACCAGCGACCGGGGGGCGGACTGAAGCTTTCTTT	CASSPATGGRTEAFF
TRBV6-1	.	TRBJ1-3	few	TGTGCCAGCAGTGTTATCGGAGGTCCTGGAAACACCATATATTTT	CASSVIGGPGNTIYF
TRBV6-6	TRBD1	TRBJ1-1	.	TGTGCCAGCAGTTACGGGACAGGGAAGAACACTGAAGCTTTCTTT	CASSYGTGKNTEAFF
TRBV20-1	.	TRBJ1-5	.	TGCAGTGCTAGTAAAGGGGGGAATCAGCCCCAGCATTTT	CSASKGGNQPQHF
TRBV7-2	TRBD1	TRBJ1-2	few	TGTGCCAGCAGCCTTGGACAGGGGAGAGGCTACACCTTC	CASSLGQGRGYTF
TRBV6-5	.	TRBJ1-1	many	TGTGCCAGCACTTCCTCGGGAGGGAACACTGAAGCTTTCTTT	CASTSSGGNTEAFF
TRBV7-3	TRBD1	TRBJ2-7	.	TGTGCCAGCAGCTTAGTACAGGGGCTGGGCTCCTACGAGCAGTACTTC	CASSLVQGLGSYEQYF
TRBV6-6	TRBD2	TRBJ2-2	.	TGTGCCAGCAGTTACTCGTGGCGGGGGTGCACCGGGGAGCTGTTTTTT	CASSYSWRGCTGELFF
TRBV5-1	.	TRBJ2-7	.	TGCGCCAGCAGCCCCCGACCGGGAGACTACGAGCAGTACTTC	CASSPRPGDYEQYF
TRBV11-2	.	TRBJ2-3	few	TGTGCCAGCAAGAAGAGAACCCTCACAGATACGCAGTATTTT	CASKKRTLTDTQYF
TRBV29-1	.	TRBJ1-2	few	TGCAGCGTCGACTATGGCTACACCTTC	CSVDYGYTF
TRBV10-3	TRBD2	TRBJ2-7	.	TGTGCCATCAGTGACCCGGGACTAGCGGGGGGGCAATACGAGCAGTACTTC	CAISDPGLAGGQYEQYF
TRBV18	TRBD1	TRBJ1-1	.	TGTGCCAGCTCACTAGGGGACAGGAGTACAGCTTTCTTT	CASSLGDRSTAFF
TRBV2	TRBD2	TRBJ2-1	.	TGTGCCAGCAGAGACACTCGTTGGACTAGCGGGGGTACCAATGAGCAGTTCTTC	CASRDTRWTSGGTNEQFF
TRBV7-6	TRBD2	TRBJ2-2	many	TGTGCCAGCAGCTTAGGGGCTAGCGGAGCCACCGGGGAGCTGTTTTTT	CASSLGASGATGELFF
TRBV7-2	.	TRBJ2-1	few	TGTGCCAGCAGCACCCGCCCCTCTGGGGATGAGCAGTTCTTC	CASSTRPSGDEQFF
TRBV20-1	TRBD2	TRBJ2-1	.	TGCAGTGCTAGAGATGAGCGGGGCGTCTACAATGAGCAGTTCTTC	CSARDERGVYNEQFF
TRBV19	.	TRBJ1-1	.	TGTGCCAGTAGTATCGGGTCTCGCCCGGACACTGAAGCTTTCTTT	CASSIGSRPDTEAFF
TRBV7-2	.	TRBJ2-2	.	TGTGCCAGTTCACTACCCGGGACAAGGGGCGGGGAGCTGTTTTTT	CASSLPGTRGGELFF
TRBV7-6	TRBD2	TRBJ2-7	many	TGTGCCAGCAGCTTAGCTAGCGGGGGGTCCTACGAGCAGTACTTC	CASSLASGGSYEQYF
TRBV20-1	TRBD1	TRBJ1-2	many	TGCAGTGCTCCGGCTCTGGGACAGTATCATGGCTACACCTTC	CSAPALGQYHGYTF
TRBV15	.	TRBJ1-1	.	TGTGCCACCAGCAGCCGACATAATACCATGCACACTGAAGCTTTCTTT	CATSSRHNTMHTEAFF
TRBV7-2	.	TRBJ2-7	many	TGTGCCAGCAGCTCACGACCCTACGAGCAGTACTTC	CASSSRPYEQYF
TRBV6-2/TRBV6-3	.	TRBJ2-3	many	TGTGCCAGCAGAGAGGACATAGTGGGCGATACGCAGTATTTT	CASREDIVGDTQYF
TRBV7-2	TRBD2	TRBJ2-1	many	TGTGCCAGCAGCCCAGTAGCGGGGGGGCGATCCCCTGAGCAGTTCTTC	CASSPVAGGRSPEQFF
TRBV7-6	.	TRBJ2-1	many	TGTGCCAGCAGCTTATTCGGGGGCACCGGCTACAATGAGCAGTTCTTC	CASSLFGGTGYNEQFF
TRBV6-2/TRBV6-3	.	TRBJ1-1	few	TGTGCCAGCAGTTGGCGCCCTGGACAGATTGATGAAGCTTTCTTT	CASSWRPGQIDEAFF
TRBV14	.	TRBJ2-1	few	TGTGCCAGCAGCCAGGGATGGGGGGACAGAAAGCAGTTCTTC	CASSQGWGDRKQFF
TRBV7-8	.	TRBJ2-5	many	TGTGCCAGCAGTCGGGCTAGCGAGACCCAGTACTTC	CASSRASETQYF
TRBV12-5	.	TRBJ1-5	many	TGTGCTAGTGGTTTGGGGGGCACAAATCAGCCCCAGCATTTT	CASGLGGTNQPQHF
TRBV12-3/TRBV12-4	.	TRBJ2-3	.	TGTGCCAGCAGCCCGGAGCCGCAGTATTTT	CASSPEPQYF
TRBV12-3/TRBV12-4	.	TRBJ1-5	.	TGTGCCAGCAGTTTATTTGACAGTGGGAATCAGCCCCAGCATTTT	CASSLFDSGNQPQHF
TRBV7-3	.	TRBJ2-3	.	TGTGCCAGCAGCCTACCGGGGGTCGACACAGATACGCAGTATTTT	CASSLPGVDTDTQYF
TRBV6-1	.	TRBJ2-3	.	TGTGCCAGCAGTGAAGGCCCAGGGCCTACTTTAATAGATACGCAGTATTTT	CASSEGPGPTLIDTQYF
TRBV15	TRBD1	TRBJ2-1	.	TGTGCCACCAGCAGAGGTGGGACAGGGGGCCTCGGTGAGCAGTTCTTC	CATSRGGTGGLGEQFF
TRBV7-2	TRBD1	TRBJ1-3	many	TGTGCCAGCAGCCCCAGTCCCAGGGGGCCTGGAAACACCATATATTTT	CASSPSPRGPGNTIYF
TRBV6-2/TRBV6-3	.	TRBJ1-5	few	TGTGCCAGCGCTTGGACGAACGGGAATCAGCCCCAGCATTTT	CASAWTNGNQPQHF
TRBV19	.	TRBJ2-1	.	TGTGCCAGTAGTCTTTTCTCCTACAATGAGCAGTTCTTC	CASSLFSYNEQFF
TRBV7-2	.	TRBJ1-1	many	TGTGCCAGCAGCTTATATACTGAAGCTTTCTTT	CASSLYTEAFF
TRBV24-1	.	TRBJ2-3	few	TGTGCCACCAGTGATTTGCGTACCGGCACAGATACGCAGTATTTT	CATSDLRTGTDTQYF
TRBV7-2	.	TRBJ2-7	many	TGTGCCAGCAGCTTAGTGGCAGGGGCTCAATACGAGCAGTACTTC	CASSLVAGAQYEQYF
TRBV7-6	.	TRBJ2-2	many	TGTGCCAGCAGCTCCCAGGGGGGGGACACCGGGGAGCTGTTTTTT	CASSSQGGDTGELFF
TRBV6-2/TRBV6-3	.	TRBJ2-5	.	TGTGCCAGCAGTTACTTTAGGCGGGAAGAGACCCAGTACTTC	CASSYFRREETQYF